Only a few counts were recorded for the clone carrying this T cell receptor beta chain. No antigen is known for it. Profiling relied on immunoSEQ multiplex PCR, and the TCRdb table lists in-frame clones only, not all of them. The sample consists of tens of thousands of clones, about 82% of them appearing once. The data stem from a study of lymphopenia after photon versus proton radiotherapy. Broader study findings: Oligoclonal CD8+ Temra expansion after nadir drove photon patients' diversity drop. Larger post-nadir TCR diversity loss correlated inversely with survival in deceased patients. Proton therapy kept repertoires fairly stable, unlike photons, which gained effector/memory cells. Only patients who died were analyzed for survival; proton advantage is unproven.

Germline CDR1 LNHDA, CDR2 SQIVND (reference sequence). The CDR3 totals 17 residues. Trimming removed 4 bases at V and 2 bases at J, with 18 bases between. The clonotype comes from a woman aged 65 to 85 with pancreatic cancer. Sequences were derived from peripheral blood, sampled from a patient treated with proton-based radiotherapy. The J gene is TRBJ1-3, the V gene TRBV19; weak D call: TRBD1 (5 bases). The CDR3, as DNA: TGTGCCAGTAGTACAACCGGGGCCAATGAACCTGGAAACACCATATATTTT. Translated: CASSTTGANEPGNTIYF.